These 17 T cell receptor beta chains were all obtained from the same sample, sequenced in a study of T cells in tumors after PD-1 blockade. The repertoire was sequenced with immunoSEQ multiplex PCR; TCRdb's copy has only in-frame clones and lacks some. The table includes around 50,000 clones, approximately 80% detected once. The sample in question was PBMCs, obtained before anti-PD-1 therapy. The origin of the receptors is a human donor with advanced basal cell or squamous cell carcinoma (not recorded which).

This sequence joins TRBV2 and TRBJ1-2; weak D call: TRBD1 (6 bases). Germline V gives CDR1 SNHLY, CDR2 FYNNEI. Deletions cut 6 bases from V and 8 bases from J, with 13 bases between. There are 12 residues in the CDR3. CDR3 sequence: CASRAAGDGYTF. In DNA, the CDR3 is TGTGCCAGCAGAGCGGCAGGGGACGGCTACACCTTC.

V usage is TRBV24-1 and J usage is TRBJ2-1; TRBD2 agrees at 9 bases. V trimming: 9 bases; J trimming: 8 bases; junction bases outside the gene matches: 13. The length of the CDR3 is 15 residues. CDR1 and CDR2 (germline): KGHDR, SFDVKD. In DNA form, the CDR3 reads TGTGCCACCCAAAAGGGGTCCAGCGGGAGGCATGAGCAGTTCTTC. This encodes CATQKGSSGRHEQFF.

The chain couples TRBV29-1 to TRBJ1-2, with TRBD1 identical over 7 bases. The CDR3 is 11 amino acids. Germline values: CDR1 SQVTM, CDR2 ANQGSEA. The J segment lost 5 bases and the V segment lost 7 bases, leaving 4 bases of the junction unmatched. DNA of the CDR3: TGCAGCGGCGGGACAGATTATGGCTACACCTTC. Protein sequence: CSGGTDYGYTF.

The V call is TRBV3-1 (or the pseudogene TRBV3-2), the J call TRBJ1-5, with a possible D match to TRBD1 (5 bases). Trimming took 4 bases from V and 6 from J, leaving 13 bases between them. The CDR3 length is 14 residues. Germline-derived CDR1 and CDR2 are LGHDT and YNNKEL (reference sequence). The CDR3 is CASSLGRGGQPQHF. The CDR3 DNA follows: TGTGCCAGCAGCCTCGGGAGGGGTGGTCAGCCCCAGCATTTT.

The chain employs TRBV13 and TRBJ2-5; 7 nucleotides agree with TRBD1. CDR1 is PRHDT, CDR2 FYEKMQ, per germline (reference sequence). There are 16 residues in the CDR3. Trimming took 5 bases from V and 5 from J; bases not matched to a gene: 14. CDR3 region: CASSGRTGIQEETQYF. CDR3 nucleotide sequence: TGTGCCAGCAGCGGAAGGACAGGCATTCAGGAGGAGACCCAGTACTTC.

The chain carries TRBV6-5 and TRBJ2-3, with D unresolved. The CDR3 is made up of 15 amino acids. Trimming left V 2 bases short and J 8 bases short, with 17 bases between. CDR1 and CDR2 from the germline V gene are MNHEY and SVGAGI. The CDR3: CASSYRGDHSGTQYF. CDR3 nucleotide sequence: TGTGCCAGCAGTTACCGAGGCGACCATTCGGGTACGCAGTATTTT.

This clone occurred once. The V gene is TRBV28, the J gene TRBJ2-1, with 9 nucleotides matching TRBD2. The trim removed 2 bases at V and 7 bases at J, leaving 6 bases unmatched. CDR1 and CDR2 from the germline V gene are MDHEN and SYDVKM. This CDR3 region has 15 residues. The chain's CDR3 is CASSLGGGAWNEQFF. CDR3 in DNA: TGTGCCAGCAGTTTAGGCGGGGGGGCCTGGAATGAGCAGTTCTTC.

This clone was seen only once. V usage is TRBV28 and J usage is TRBJ1-5; D gene ambiguous. Germline V gene lookup returns CDR1 MDHEN and CDR2 SYDVKM. The CDR3 spans 12 residues. V lost 7 bases, J lost 5 bases, and 9 bases lay in between. CDR3 region: CASNRWDQPQHF. In DNA, the CDR3 is TGTGCCAGCAATCGTTGGGATCAGCCCCAGCATTTT.

The chain carries TRBV5-1 and TRBJ1-2; the D is unclear. Between the trimmed V and J ends, which lost 4 bases and 6 bases, there was a span of 7 bases. The germline V gene has CDR1 SGHRS and CDR2 YFSETQ. The CDR3 totals 11 residues. CDR3 DNA: TGCGCCAGCAGCAATCGAGATGGCTACACCTTC. It codes for CASSNRDGYTF.

This chain's CDR3 is CASSRGRSMNTEAFF. The CDR3 DNA is TGTGCCAGCAGTAGGGGGCGATCAATGAACACTGAAGCTTTCTTT. V is TRBV2 and J is TRBJ1-1, with TRBD1 matching over 7 bases. Germline CDR1 and CDR2: SNHLY and FYNNEI. The V gene end was trimmed by 5 bases and the J gene end by 0 bases; junction bases not matched to a gene: 6. CDR3 length equals 15 residues.

This rearrangement joins TRBV12-3 or TRBV12-4 to TRBJ1-2; D remains unclear. The ends were cut back, 3 bases at V and 8 bases at J, with 13 bases in the middle. This CDR3 region has 13 residues. For the CDR3, the DNA is TGTGCCAGCAGTTTTCCGGGAGGCGGGGGCTACACCTTC. Its translation: CASSFPGGGGYTF.

The chain joins TRBV7-2 to TRBJ1-5; 10 nucleotides align to TRBD1. The CDR3 sequence is 13 residues long. V lost 6 bases and J lost 6; bases outside the gene matches: 2. CDR1 and CDR2 (germline): SGHTA, FQGNSA. Here the CDR3 DNA reads TGTGCCAGCAGTCGGGACAGGGGTCAGCCCCAGCATTTT. Protein: CASSRDRGQPQHF.

CDR3 DNA: TGTGCCAGCAGACTAGCGGGGGCGGGGTACAATGAGCAGTTCTTC. Protein: CASRLAGAGYNEQFF. The V gene is TRBV5-8, the J gene TRBJ2-1; TRBD2 aligns across 11 bases. The J segment lost 4 bases and the V segment lost 5 bases, leaving 5 bases of the junction unmatched. The V gene's germline CDR1 is SGHTS and CDR2 YDEGEE. The CDR3 has 15 amino acids.

The chain uses TRBV5-6 and TRBJ1-4; possibly TRBD1 for D (6 bases). V was trimmed by 3 bases and J by 1 base, leaving 16 bases between them. CDR1 is SGHDT and CDR2 is YYEEEE in the germline V gene. CDR3 length equals 17 residues. The CDR3 here is CASSSGVEKQTNEKLFF. The CDR3 DNA reads as TGTGCCAGCAGCTCAGGGGTGGAGAAACAAACTAATGAAAAACTGTTTTTT.

The V and J genes are TRBV15 and TRBJ1-1; maybe TRBD1 (6 bases). Germline V gene data show CDR1 as LNHNV and CDR2 as YYDKDF (reference sequence). This CDR3 has 16 residues. The V and J ends lost 0 bases and 5 bases respectively, with 16 bases between them. The CDR3 here is CATSRDRPGRGTEAFF. Here the CDR3 DNA reads TGTGCCACCAGCAGAGATCGTCCAGGGAGGGGGACTGAAGCTTTCTTT.

This sequence joins TRBV6-5 and TRBJ2-1; 8 positions match TRBD2. Germline values: CDR1 MNHEY, CDR2 SVGAGI. The CDR3 contains 13 residues. Trimming removed 8 bases from V and 10 bases from J; junction bases left unmatched: 10. CDR3 in DNA: TGTGCCAGCGAGAAAGCGGGAGTAATCGAGCAGTTCTTC. It translates to CASEKAGVIEQFF.

The chain carries TRBV25-1 and TRBJ1-4, with 7 nucleotides matching TRBD1. The CDR3 totals 13 residues. With V trimmed by 3 bases and J by 6 bases, 1 base remained unmatched. The germline CDR1 and CDR2 sequences are MGHDK and SYGVNS. The CDR3 is CASSDRGDEKLFF. The CDR3 DNA reads TGTGCCAGCAGTGACAGGGGGGATGAAAAACTGTTTTTT.